The present T cell receptor (beta chain) was sequenced within a study of glioma-infiltrating T cells. This clonotype has a count of ten or more. TCR alpha and beta CDR3 regions were amplified from RNA using iRepertoire nested multiplex PCR. TCRdb redid the calling of the multiplex PCR reads with MiXCR, one entry per CDR3 protein. The sample contains 150,000 to 200,000 distinct CDR3 sequences, approximately 30% of which appear only once. The germline V gene encodes CDR1 MGHRA and CDR2 YSYEKL. Trimming stripped 4 bases from V and 4 bases from J, with 14 bases between. The CDR3 length is 14 residues. V usage is TRBV4-1 and J usage is TRBJ2-7, with D tentatively TRBD1 (5 bases). Sequencing was done on a sample of glioma tissue, nonneoplastic brain tissue, or PBMCs (not recorded which). This TCR was recovered from a human donor with low-grade glioma or glioblastoma, undergoing nonglioma brain surgery, or in good health (not recorded which). Here the CDR3 reads CASSLTGGIYEQYF. CDR3 DNA: TGCGCCAGCAGCCTTACAGGCGGTATATACGAGCAGTACTTC.